This passage covers 2 T cell receptor beta chains from one sample sequenced in a study of blood T cell repertoires in COVID-19. Only in-frame clones appear in the TCRdb table, and some are missing; sequencing was by immunoSEQ multiplex PCR. The sample lists some 150,000 clones, roughly 84% occurring once. What was sequenced was peripheral blood. Receptors originate from a man aged 35 to 55 with acute or convalescent COVID-19.

The chain carries TRBV18 and TRBJ1-3; D is ambiguous. Germline loops: CDR1 KGHSH, CDR2 LQKENI. With 3 bases removed from V and 1 base from J, the gap between germline ends came to 10 bases. The CDR3 is 15 residues long. DNA for the CDR3: TGTGCCAGCTCACCGGCCCTAGGATCTGGAAACACCATATATTTT. Translation: CASSPALGSGNTIYF.

The chain couples TRBV9 to TRBJ2-2, with D maybe TRBD2 (6 bases). Deletions cut 3 bases from V and 6 bases from J, with 21 bases between. The CDR3 has 17 residues. Per germline, CDR1 SGDLS and CDR2 YYNGEE. The CDR3 DNA sequence: TGTGCCAGCAGCGCATTAACTCGGGACTCCGAGGCCGGGGAGCTGTTTTTT. Its protein product is CASSALTRDSEAGELFF.